Below are 10 T cell receptor beta chains sequenced from a single sample in a study of blood T cells in healthy people across ages. The authors ran a second PCR of about 6 to 12 cycles using a sample-barcoded 5' primer and a J-beta primer mix. TCRdb re-derived calls from the 5' RACE reads in MiXCR, one entry per CDR3 protein. Here the sample spans 1 million or so distinct CDR3 sequences, approximately 25% being singletons. These data were also filed under a second study, of T cells of mothers and their children.

The sequencing input was blood. The origin of the receptors is a girl between 2 and 10 years old in good health.

There are a few counts of this clonotype. The rearrangement uses TRBV10-3 and TRBJ2-3; unclear D gene. Germline V gene lookup returns CDR1 ENHRY and CDR2 SYGVKD. The CDR3 totals 20 residues. V was pared by 0 bases and J by 0 bases, with 22 bases between. The DNA of the CDR3 is TGTGCCATCAGTGAGTCGTTCCCCCACGGCCAACTATATAGCACAGATACGCAGTATTTT. It translates to CAISESFPHGQLYSTDTQYF.

The rearrangement joins TRBV7-2 to TRBJ2-5; no clear D gene. This CDR3 is built from 13 residues. V dropped 4 bases and J dropped 5 bases, with 11 bases sitting between them. Per germline, CDR1 SGHTA and CDR2 FQGNSA. For the CDR3, the DNA is TGTGCCAGCAGCTCCAGCCCAGCGGAGACCCAGTACTTC. Encoded protein: CASSSSPAETQYF.

This clonotype was seen a few times. CDR3 residues: CSVDFGQQYF. In DNA, the CDR3 is TGCAGCGTTGATTTCGGACAGCAGTACTTC. The chain uses TRBV29-1 and TRBJ2-4, with a tentative D call TRBD1 (6 bases). This CDR3 has 10 residues. The V end was cut by 3 bases, the J end by 13 bases, with 10 bases between. Per germline, CDR1 SQVTM and CDR2 ANQGSEA.

The sample holds a few counts of this clonotype. One end of the junction does not line up with germline, which may come from a read error. This chain links TRBV29-1 with TRBJ2-3; D ambiguous. Germline lookup yields CDR1 SQVTM and CDR2 ANQGSEA. The CDR3 runs 13 residues. This CDR3 reads CSVYWQSFTEMDF. The DNA of the CDR3 is TGCAGCGTTTATTGGCAGAGTTTCACAGAGATGGATTTT.

This rearrangement joins TRBV12-3 or TRBV12-4 to TRBJ2-1, with 8 positions matching TRBD2. The V segment lost 5 bases and the J segment 6 bases; nucleotides outside the gene matches: 9. This CDR3 is built from 15 residues. DNA for the CDR3: TGTGCCAGCAGTAAGGAAGCGGGAGCGGGCAATGAGCAGTTCTTC. It is translated as CASSKEAGAGNEQFF.

This clonotype was seen only a few times. The J gene is TRBJ2-1, the V gene TRBV12-3 or TRBV12-4; D remains ambiguous. The CDR3 runs to 13 residues. V shed 6 bases and J shed 4 bases, with 10 bases lying between them. CDR3 amino acids: CASSPRFYNEQFF. CDR3 DNA: TGTGCCAGCAGCCCTCGTTTTTACAATGAGCAGTTCTTC.

There are a few counts of this clonotype. The chain links TRBV5-1 to TRBJ2-1, with D possibly TRBD2 on 5 matching bases. The CDR3 is 15 amino acids. Germline CDR1 is SGHRS and CDR2 is YFSETQ. Deletions cut 0 bases from V and 7 bases from J, with 14 bases between. The CDR3 here is CASSLESGGQNEQFF. CDR3 DNA sequence: TGCGCCAGCAGCTTGGAAAGCGGAGGTCAGAATGAGCAGTTCTTC. Filled out from reference TRBV5-1 and TRBJ2-1, the complete variable domain reads KAGVTQTPRYLIKTRGQQVTLSCSPISGHRSVSWYQQTPGQGLQFLFEYFSETQRNKGNFPGRFSGRQFSNSRSEMNVSTLELGDSALYLCASSLESGGQNEQFFGPGTRLTVL.

The V and J genes are TRBV25-1 and TRBJ2-5; 7 bases agree with TRBD1. The J segment lost 1 base and the V segment lost 2 bases, leaving 1 base of the junction unmatched. This CDR3 contains 14 residues. Germline CDR1 is MGHDK and CDR2 is SYGVNS. The CDR3 sequence is CASSERQGQETQYF. The CDR3 region has the DNA TGTGCCAGCAGTGAAAGACAGGGCCAAGAGACCCAGTACTTC.

V gene TRBV20-1 combines with J gene TRBJ1-2; 8 bases align to TRBD1. Germline-derived CDR1 and CDR2 are DFQATT and SNEGSKA (reference sequence). V was pared by 6 bases and J by 2 bases, with 20 bases of the junction left unmatched. The CDR3 covers 18 residues. The CDR3 DNA sequence: TGCAGTGCGCTGATCAGGGGGCGCTGGGAAGTTTTAAACTATGGCTACACCTTC. Protein: CSALIRGRWEVLNYGYTF.

This clonotype was found a few times. The chain has TRBV6-5 and TRBJ2-3; 8 bases agree with TRBD2. There are 14 residues in the CDR3. Germline V gene sequence: CDR1 MNHEY, CDR2 SVGAGI. With 1 base clipped from V and 5 bases from J, the junction kept 2 bases outside the gene matches. Written as DNA, the CDR3 is TGTGCCAGCAGTTACTTTAGCGGGGAAGATACGCAGTATTTT. As protein: CASSYFSGEDTQYF.